This is a list of T cell receptor beta chains from one sample in a study of blood T cell repertoires in COVID-19. Profiled with immunoSEQ multiplex PCR; TCRdb holds only in-frame clones, not every one. The sample holds more than 70,000 clones, 60% to 80% seen once. Sequencing input: peripheral blood. These receptors all stem from a human donor in a cohort sampled during active COVID-19. The CDR3 runs from the conserved cysteine through the conserved F or W. Fields, in order: J gene, clone size, V gene, D gene, CDR3 protein, CDR3 DNA. A D gene is named only where the DNA matches it firmly. Clone size is stated in some rows and not others, as once, few, many or a class when expanded.

>TRBJ2-7|.|TRBV5-1|TRBD2
CASSSSGGFYEQYF
TGCGCCAGCAGCTCCTCGGGGGGGTTCTACGAGCAGTACTTC
>TRBJ1-6|.|TRBV18|TRBD1
CASSPTGDNSPLHF
TGTGCCAGCTCACCAACAGGGGATAATTCACCCCTCCACTTT
>TRBJ2-7|many|TRBV6-5|TRBD1
CASGQAGEQYF
TGTGCCAGCGGACAGGCCGGCGAGCAGTACTTC
>TRBJ2-7|once|TRBV18|TRBD1
CASGPLGGPTYEQYF
TGTGCCAGCGGCCCTCTAGGGGGCCCCACCTACGAGCAGTACTTC
>TRBJ2-5|.|TRBV18|TRBD1
CASSRGTGNQETQYF
TGTGCCAGCTCACGCGGGACAGGGAACCAAGAGACCCAGTACTTC
>TRBJ1-5|few|TRBV18|TRBD1
CASSPGTGDSQPQHF
TGTGCCAGCTCACCAGGGACAGGGGATAGTCAGCCCCAGCATTTT
>TRBJ1-6|.|TRBV30|.
CAWTPGRAYNSPLHF
TGTGCCTGGACCCCAGGGAGGGCCTATAATTCACCCCTCCACTTT
>TRBJ2-2|.|TRBV7-9|.
CASYLTGPSETGELFF
TGTGCCAGCTACTTAACAGGGCCCTCTGAGACCGGGGAGCTGTTTTTT
>TRBJ1-2|.|TRBV5-4|TRBD1
CASSPGQGNYGYTF
TGTGCCAGCAGTCCGGGACAGGGGAACTATGGCTACACCTTC
>TRBJ2-7|.|TRBV6-5|TRBD1
CASSYSLQGSEQYF
TGTGCCAGCAGTTACTCATTACAGGGGTCCGAGCAGTACTTC
>TRBJ1-4|once|TRBV3-1/TRBV3-2|.
CASSQDPTNGGEKLFF
TGTGCCAGCAGCCAAGACCCGACCAACGGGGGTGAAAAACTGTTTTTT
>TRBJ1-2|once|TRBV7-8|.
CASSLASRLLQLNYGYTF
TGTGCCAGCAGCCTGGCTTCGAGGCTGCTCCAGCTAAACTATGGCTACACCTTC
>TRBJ2-7|once|TRBV19|.
CASRAGSPAYEQYF
TGTGCCAGTAGGGCCGGGTCCCCTGCCTACGAGCAGTACTTC
>TRBJ2-3|.|TRBV7-8|.
CASSLSVSTDTQYF
TGTGCCAGCAGCTTAAGCGTAAGCACAGATACGCAGTATTTT
>TRBJ2-7|few|TRBV5-1|TRBD2
CASSRASGGHSYEQYF
TGCGCCAGCAGTCGGGCGAGCGGGGGGCATTCCTACGAGCAGTACTTC
>TRBJ1-3|.|TRBV27|.
CASSLSKGYGGNTIYF
TGTGCCAGCAGTTTATCAAAGGGGTATGGTGGAAACACCATATATTTT